A single sample gave rise to the 12 T cell receptor beta chains below, sequenced in a study of identical twins. A single record per CDR3 protein comes from TCRdb applying MiXCR to the 5' RACE reads. This sample has some 660,000 distinct CDR3 sequences, with over 8.5% found just once. These same data were also listed under a study on yellow fever vaccine responses in identical twins.

The sequenced sample consisted of PBMCs. The receptors originated from a woman under 30 in good health.

This clonotype was seen more than once but under ten times. The chain employs TRBV20-1 and TRBJ2-1, with TRBD2 matching over 10 bases. V lost 6 bases, J lost 2 bases, and 4 bases stayed unmatched. The CDR3 is 14 residues long. Looked up from germline, CDR1 is DFQATT and CDR2 is SNEGSKA (reference sequence). CDR3: CSARTSGTYNEQFF. The CDR3 DNA reads TGCAGTGCCCGGACTAGCGGAACCTACAATGAGCAGTTCTTC.

This rearrangement joins TRBV14 to TRBJ2-1; D call uncertain. The CDR3 is made up of 13 amino acids. Germline V gene lookup returns CDR1 SGHDN and CDR2 FVKESK. Trimming removed 8 bases from V and 6 bases from J, with 14 bases in between. CDR3 loop: CASGSRPGNEQFF. DNA for the CDR3: TGTGCCAGCGGCTCGAGGCCTGGCAATGAGCAGTTCTTC.

J is TRBJ2-1 and V is TRBV29-1; TRBD2 aligns across 16 bases. Germline V gene sequence: CDR1 SQVTM, CDR2 ANQGSEA. The CDR3 contains 15 residues. The J segment lost 7 bases and the V segment lost 3 bases, leaving 3 bases of the junction unmatched. In nucleotides, the CDR3 is TGCAGCGTTGACGGGACTAGCGGGGGGGTTAATGAGCAGTTCTTC. As protein: CSVDGTSGGVNEQFF.

This clonotype was counted at least ten times. The rearrangement joins TRBV20-1 to TRBJ2-4, with TRBD1 matching over 8 bases. V gave up 6 bases and J gave up 6 bases; unmatched junction bases: 7. Per the germline V gene, CDR1 is DFQATT and CDR2 is SNEGSKA (reference sequence). The CDR3 sequence is 13 residues long. This CDR3 reads CSANRQGRNIQYF. In nucleotides, the CDR3 is TGCAGTGCCAATCGACAGGGGAGAAACATTCAGTACTTC.

This clonotype was found a few times. V usage is TRBV9 and J usage is TRBJ2-3; D call uncertain. The CDR3 extends over 15 amino acids. Germline CDR1 and CDR2: SGDLS and YYNGEE. Deletions cut 0 bases from V and 0 bases from J, with 8 bases between. CDR3 sequence: CASSVAWASTDTQYF. The CDR3 DNA sequence: TGTGCCAGCAGCGTAGCGTGGGCTAGCACAGATACGCAGTATTTT.

The genes are TRBV27 and TRBJ2-2, with 8 bases aligning to TRBD1. V shed 1 base and J 1 base; nucleotides not matched to a gene: 2. Germline V gene sequence: CDR1 MNHEY, CDR2 SMNVEV (reference sequence). This CDR3 comprises 16 residues. CDR3 protein: CASSLFGTGNTGELFF. CDR3 sequence (DNA): TGTGCCAGCAGTTTATTCGGGACAGGGAACACCGGGGAGCTGTTTTTT.

The J gene is TRBJ2-1, the V gene TRBV28; 10 bases agree with TRBD2. Germline lookup yields CDR1 MDHEN and CDR2 SYDVKM. The CDR3 is 16 residues long. V gave up 8 bases and J gave up 5 bases; unmatched junction bases: 12. The CDR3 coding sequence is TGTGCCAGCTCATTATTGACTAGCGGGCCAGACAATGAGCAGTTCTTC. Encoded protein: CASSLLTSGPDNEQFF.

This clonotype occurred many times. The chain is built from TRBV20-1 and TRBJ2-3, with 10 bases matching TRBD1. The CDR3 is made up of 15 amino acids. The junction had 8 bases not matched to a gene; V was cut back by 5 bases and J by 3 bases. Germline V lookup: CDR1 DFQATT, CDR2 SNEGSKA (reference sequence). DNA of the CDR3: TGCAGTGCTCAGGCCGGGACAGGGGCGACAGATACGCAGTATTTT. Translation: CSAQAGTGATDTQYF.

The chain joins TRBV24-1 to TRBJ2-5, with 9 bases fitting TRBD1. The ends lost 3 bases at V and 4 bases at J; junction bases unmatched: 5. The CDR3 has 15 amino acids. The V gene's germline CDR1 is KGHDR and CDR2 SFDVKD. CDR3 sequence reads: CATSDRQGDRETQYF. In DNA, the CDR3 is TGTGCCACCAGTGATCGACAGGGGGACCGAGAGACCCAGTACTTC.

This clonotype was observed a handful of times. The chain links TRBV6-1 to TRBJ1-1, with D possibly TRBD1 on 5 matching bases. The V gene's germline CDR1 is MNHNS and CDR2 SASEGT. The ends were cut back, 6 bases at V and 0 bases at J, with 17 bases in the middle. This CDR3 contains 16 residues. The chain's CDR3 is CASRKDSKLMNTEAFF. CDR3 DNA sequence: TGTGCCAGCAGGAAAGACAGTAAACTCATGAACACTGAAGCTTTCTTT.

CDR3 sequence (DNA): TGTGCCAGCGACAGGGGAGGTGAAAAACTGTTTTTT. Residues: CASDRGGEKLFF. V is TRBV7-9 and J is TRBJ1-4; 8 bases fit TRBD1. This CDR3 is built from 12 residues. V shed 8 bases and J 7 bases; nucleotides not matched to a gene: 3. Germline loops: CDR1 SEHNR, CDR2 FQNEAQ (reference sequence).

The chain recombines TRBV2 with TRBJ1-4, with D possibly matching TRBD1 (5 bases). The CDR3 sequence is 15 residues long. Per the germline V gene, CDR1 is SNHLY and CDR2 is FYNNEI. V lost 6 bases, J lost 0 bases, and 11 bases lay in between. CDR3 region: CASSVQDATNEKLFF. In DNA, the CDR3 is TGTGCCAGCAGCGTACAGGATGCAACTAATGAAAAACTGTTTTTT.